This note documents a single T cell receptor beta chain sequence. The protocol was immunoSEQ multiplex PCR, while the TCRdb copy is restricted to in-frame clones and leaves out a portion. The data show hundreds of thousands of clones, almost 85% seen once. This specimen comes from a study of blood T cell repertoires in COVID-19. Turning to the study itself: Sources were T cells, B-cell-depleted T cells, or PBMCs; the material itself was cDNA or gDNA.

Trimming left V 4 bases short and J 1 base short, with 11 bases between. The CDR3 runs 14 residues. Germline lookup yields CDR1 SGHVS and CDR2 FNYEAQ. Residents of 24 US areas, aged about 18 to 89 years, made up the participants. The sequencing input was PBMCs or T cells enriched from blood (not recorded which). The origin of this receptor is a woman aged 45-65 years with acute COVID-19. The V and J genes are TRBV7-6 and TRBJ2-7, with a weak D call TRBD1 (5 bases). The CDR3 region has the DNA TGTGCCAGCAGCTCTCAGACAGCGTCCTACGAGCAGTACTTC. Its protein product is CASSSQTASYEQYF. The full variable domain, its missing parts supplied by reference TRBV7-6 and TRBJ2-7, is GAGVSQSPRYKVTKRGQDVALRCDPISGHVSLYWYRQALGQGPEFLTYFNYEAQQDKSGLPNDRFSAERPEGSISTLTIQRTEQRDSAMYRCASSSQTASYEQYFGPGTRLTVT.